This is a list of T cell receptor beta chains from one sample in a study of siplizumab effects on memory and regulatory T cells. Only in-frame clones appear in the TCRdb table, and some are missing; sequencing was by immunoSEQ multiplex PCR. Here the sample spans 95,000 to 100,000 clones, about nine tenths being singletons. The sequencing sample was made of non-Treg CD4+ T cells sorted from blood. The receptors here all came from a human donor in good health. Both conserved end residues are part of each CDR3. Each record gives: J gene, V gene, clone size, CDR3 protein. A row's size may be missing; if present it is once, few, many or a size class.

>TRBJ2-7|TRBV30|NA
CAWSVNRRSSYEQYF
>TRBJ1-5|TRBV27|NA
CASSFLGADNQPQHF
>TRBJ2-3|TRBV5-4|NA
CASSPKAGRTDTQYF
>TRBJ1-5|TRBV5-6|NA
CASSFMYSNQPQHF
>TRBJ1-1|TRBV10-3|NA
CAISEQQGGTEAFF
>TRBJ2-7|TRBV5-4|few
CASSLAGTVYEQYF
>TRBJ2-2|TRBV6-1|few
CASRPGLAGVRELFF
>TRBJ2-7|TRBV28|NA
CASRPVDSSYEQYF
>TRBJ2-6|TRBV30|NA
CASSGVGANVLTF
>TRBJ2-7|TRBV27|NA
CASSAMTSGASEYF
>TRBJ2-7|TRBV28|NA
CASSPPTGATYEQYF
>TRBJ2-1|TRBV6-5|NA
CASSYSPLAEYNEQFF
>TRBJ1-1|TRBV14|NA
CASSADLGTEAFF
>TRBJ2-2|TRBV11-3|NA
CASSPHKREFHGELFF
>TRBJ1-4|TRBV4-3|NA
CASREQGNEKLFF